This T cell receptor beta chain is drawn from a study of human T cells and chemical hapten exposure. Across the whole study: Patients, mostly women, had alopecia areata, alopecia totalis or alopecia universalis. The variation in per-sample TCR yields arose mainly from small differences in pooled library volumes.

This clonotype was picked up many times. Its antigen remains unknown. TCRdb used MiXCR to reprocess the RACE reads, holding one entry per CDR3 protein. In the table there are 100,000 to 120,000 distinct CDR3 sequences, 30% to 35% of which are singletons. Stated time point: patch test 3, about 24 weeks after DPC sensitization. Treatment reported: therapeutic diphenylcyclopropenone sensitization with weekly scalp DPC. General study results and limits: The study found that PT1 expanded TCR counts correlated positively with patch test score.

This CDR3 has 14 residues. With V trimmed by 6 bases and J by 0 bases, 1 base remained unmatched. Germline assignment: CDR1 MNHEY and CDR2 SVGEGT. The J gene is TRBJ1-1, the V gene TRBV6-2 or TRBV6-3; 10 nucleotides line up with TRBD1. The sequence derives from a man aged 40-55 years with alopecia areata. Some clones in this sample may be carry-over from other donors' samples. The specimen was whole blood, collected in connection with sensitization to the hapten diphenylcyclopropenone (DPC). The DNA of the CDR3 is TGTGCCAGCAGGGGACAGGGGATGAACACTGAAGCTTTCTTT. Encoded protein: CASRGQGMNTEAFF.